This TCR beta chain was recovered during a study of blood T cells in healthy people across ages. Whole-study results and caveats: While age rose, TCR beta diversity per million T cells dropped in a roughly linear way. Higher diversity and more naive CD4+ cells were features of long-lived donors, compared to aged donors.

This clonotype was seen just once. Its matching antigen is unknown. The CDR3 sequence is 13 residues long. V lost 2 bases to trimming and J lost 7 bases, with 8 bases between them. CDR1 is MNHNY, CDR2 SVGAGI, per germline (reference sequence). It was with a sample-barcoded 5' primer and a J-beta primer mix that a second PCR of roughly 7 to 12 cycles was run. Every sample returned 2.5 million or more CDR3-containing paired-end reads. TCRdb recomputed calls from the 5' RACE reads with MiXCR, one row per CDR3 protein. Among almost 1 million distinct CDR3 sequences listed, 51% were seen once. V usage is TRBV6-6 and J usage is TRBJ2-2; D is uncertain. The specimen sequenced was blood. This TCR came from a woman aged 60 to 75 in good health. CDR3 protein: CASSYAPNGELFF. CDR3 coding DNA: TGTGCCAGCAGTTACGCCCCCAACGGGGAGCTGTTTTTT.